The next 23 T cell receptor beta chains were all read from a single sample in a study of shared clonotypes between healthy human individuals. Libraries were prepared by immunoSEQ multiplex PCR; TCRdb keeps only in-frame clonotypes and omits some of them. The data show about 1.5 million clones, with around 98% seen just once and roughly 0.45% held by the top ten. The specimen was naive CD4+ T cells sorted from blood. The subset here: CD45RA+ positively selected. The receptors stem from a man aged 30 to 45 in good health.

This clone was counted a single time. The chain employs TRBV5-5 and TRBJ1-5; tentative D call: TRBD1 (5 bases). The CDR3 is 15 residues long. Trimming shortened V by 0 bases and J by 4 bases, and 11 bases separated the two germline ends. The V gene's germline CDR1 is SGHKS and CDR2 YYEKEE (reference sequence). The CDR3 spells CASSLDGGGNQPQHF. The CDR3, as DNA: TGTGCCAGCAGCTTGGACGGCGGGGGGAATCAGCCCCAGCATTTT.

The chain carries TRBV13 and TRBJ2-2; 7 bases map to TRBD1. V shed 0 bases, J shed 6 bases, and the junction held 1 base outside the gene matches. Germline V gene data show CDR1 as PRHDT and CDR2 as FYEKMQ (reference sequence). The CDR3 contains 14 residues. The CDR3 loop is CASSLGQGAGELFF. The DNA of the CDR3 is TGTGCCAGCAGCTTAGGCCAGGGGGCCGGGGAGCTGTTTTTT.

The CDR3 DNA is TGCAGCGTTGAGGGGGTGGTACGTCCGGGAGCTTTCTTT. It translates to CSVEGVVRPGAFF. The chain couples TRBV29-1 to TRBJ1-1; possible D gene TRBD1, 5 bases. The CDR3 contains 13 residues. CDR1 SQVTM and CDR2 ANQGSEA come from the germline V gene. V shed 3 bases and J shed 10 bases, with 18 bases lying between them.

V and J are TRBV6-5 and TRBJ2-7; TRBD2 matches 12 bases. The germline V gene has CDR1 MNHEY and CDR2 SVGAGI. The V gene end was trimmed by 4 bases and the J gene end by 5 bases; junction bases not matched to a gene: 9. The CDR3 covers 16 residues. The DNA for the CDR3 is TGTGCCAGCAGTTTTACCTCTAGCGGGAGGGCCCACGAGCAGTACTTC. It is translated as CASSFTSSGRAHEQYF.

The DNA of the CDR3 is TGTGCCAGCAGCCACTTCCAGACGAACACTGAAGCTTTCTTT. Its translation: CASSHFQTNTEAFF. The chain employs TRBV14 and TRBJ1-1; no clear D gene. The CDR3 loop spans 14 amino acids. The V gene lost 3 bases and the J gene lost 1 base, with 9 bases spanning the gap. Germline CDR1 reads SGHDN; CDR2 reads FVKESK. Variable domain in full (rest from reference TRBV14 and TRBJ1-1): EAGVTQFPSHSVIEKGQTVTLRCDPISGHDNLYWYRRVMGKEIKFLLHFVKESKQDESGMPNNRFLAERTGGTYSTLKVQPAELEDSGVYFCASSHFQTNTEAFFGQGTRLTVV.

The V call is TRBV7-2, the J call TRBJ2-7, with TRBD2 matching over 9 bases. V was clipped by 1 base and J by 4 bases; unmatched bases: 5. Germline V gene lookup returns CDR1 SGHTA and CDR2 FQGNSA. The CDR3 has 15 residues. CDR3 in DNA: TGTGCCAGCAGCTTAGAGTCTAGCGGGGCTTACGAGCAGTACTTC. It codes for CASSLESSGAYEQYF.

The chain combines TRBV2 with TRBJ1-3, with D possibly TRBD1 on 5 matching bases. The CDR3 spans 14 residues. Trimming cost V 4 bases and J 4 bases, with 11 bases left between them. Germline CDR1 and CDR2: SNHLY and FYNNEI. CDR3 DNA sequence: TGTGCCAGCAGTGTAGAGTCAGGGGGAAACACCATATATTTT. This encodes CASSVESGGNTIYF.

The chain carries TRBV5-6 and TRBJ2-1; weak D call: TRBD2 (6 bases). CDR3 length equals 18 residues. Germline assignment: CDR1 SGHDT and CDR2 YYEEEE. Between the trimmed V and J ends, which lost 1 base and 6 bases, there was a span of 23 bases. The CDR3 DNA sequence: TGTGCCAGCAGCTTGTTTCTCCGGGAGTGGGCAGGGCCCAATGAGCAGTTCTTC. Protein sequence: CASSLFLREWAGPNEQFF. The full variable domain, in which reference TRBV5-6 and TRBJ2-1 provide the parts outside the CDR3, is DAGVTQSPTHLIKTRGQQVTLRCSPKSGHDTVSWYQQALGQGPQFIFQYYEEEERQRGNFPDRFSGHQFPNYSSELNVNALLLGDSALYLCASSLFLREWAGPNEQFFGPGTRLTVL.

The chain recombines TRBV25-1 with TRBJ2-7, with 8 nucleotides matching TRBD2. CDR1 MGHDK and CDR2 SYGVNS come from the germline V gene. The CDR3 consists of 16 residues. V shed 11 bases and J 2 bases; nucleotides not matched to a gene: 17. CDR3 nucleotides: TGTGCCGGATCGCCCCACGGAGCGGGAGTTGCCTACGAGCAGTACTTC. It encodes CAGSPHGAGVAYEQYF.

The chain couples TRBV2 to TRBJ2-2, with 7 bases lining up with TRBD1. CDR1 is SNHLY, CDR2 FYNNEI, per germline. Trimming cost V 7 bases and J 0 bases; bases outside gene matches: 20. The CDR3 has 20 residues. CDR3 coding DNA: TGTGCCAGCAAGATGGCCCTCAGGGGCAGGGGACAGACGAACACCGGGGAGCTGTTTTTT. Translating gives CASKMALRGRGQTNTGELFF.

This rearrangement joins TRBV2 to TRBJ2-5; D is undetermined. Germline V gives CDR1 SNHLY, CDR2 FYNNEI. This CDR3 spans 13 amino acids. Trimming removed 6 bases at V and 0 bases at J, with 8 bases between. The CDR3 coding sequence is TGTGCCAGCAGCGGAGAGTACCAAGAGACCCAGTACTTC. Encoded protein: CASSGEYQETQYF.

On this clone itself: Other DNA sequences in this specimen translate into the identical CDR3. V usage is TRBV7-9 and J usage is TRBJ1-5; D remains unclear. The V gene lost 2 bases and the J gene lost 0 bases, with 5 bases spanning the gap. Germline V gene sequence: CDR1 SEHNR, CDR2 FQNEAQ (reference sequence). There are 14 residues in the CDR3. CDR3: CASSLKGSNQPQHF. CDR3 bases: TGTGCCAGCAGCTTAAAGGGTAGCAATCAGCCCCAGCATTTT.

The chain employs TRBV11-2 and TRBJ2-7; 11 positions agree with TRBD2. The V gene's germline CDR1 is SGHAT and CDR2 FQNNGV. CDR3 length: 15 residues. With V trimmed by 5 bases and J by 4 bases, 7 bases remained unmatched. DNA of the CDR3: TGTGCCAGCAGCCAAACTAGCGGGAGAACATACGAGCAGTACTTC. Translated, it gives CASSQTSGRTYEQYF.

The chain joins TRBV15 to TRBJ2-3, with D unclear. This CDR3 has 14 amino acids. The V end lost 3 bases, the J end lost 4 bases, and 11 bases lay between the germline ends. Germline V lookup: CDR1 LNHNV, CDR2 YYDKDF (reference sequence). The CDR3 DNA sequence: TGTGCCACCAGCAGTGCCCGCGCTTCAGATACGCAGTATTTT. Translated: CATSSARASDTQYF.

The chain recombines TRBV21-1 with TRBJ2-7. TRBV21-1 is listed as a pseudogene. The CDR3 length is 15 residues. The chain's CDR3 is CASSKGSRSSYEQYF. For the CDR3, the DNA is TGTGCCAGCAGCAAAGGGTCAAGAAGCTCCTACGAGCAGTACTTC.

The genes are TRBV28 and TRBJ2-2, with a possible D match to TRBD1 (6 bases). Trimming cost V 6 bases and J 2 bases, with 16 bases left between them. CDR1 and CDR2 from the germline V gene are MDHEN and SYDVKM. This CDR3 spans 16 amino acids. The CDR3 region has the DNA TGTGCCAGCAGCCGTGACAGGTGGGGAAACACCGGGGAGCTGTTTTTT. This encodes CASSRDRWGNTGELFF.

Note on this clone: Other DNA sequences of this sample code for an identical CDR3. V gene TRBV9 combines with J gene TRBJ2-3; tentatively, D is TRBD1 (6 bases). Germline V gives CDR1 SGDLS, CDR2 YYNGEE. Between the trimmed V and J ends, which lost 0 bases and 1 base, there was a span of 6 bases. This CDR3 has 14 residues. The chain's CDR3 is CASSVEGGTDTQYF. The DNA for the CDR3 is TGTGCCAGCAGCGTAGAGGGGGGCACAGATACGCAGTATTTT.

CDR3 in amino acids: CAISGVGVHEQYF. For the CDR3, the DNA is TGTGCCATCAGTGGGGTGGGAGTACACGAGCAGTACTTC. The V and J genes are TRBV10-3 and TRBJ2-7; a weak D match, TRBD2 (5 bases). Germline loops: CDR1 ENHRY, CDR2 SYGVKD. The V end was cut by 4 bases, the J end by 5 bases, with 12 bases between. The CDR3 is made up of 13 amino acids.

As concerns this clone: Within the sample, other DNA sequences also encode this same CDR3. The chain is built from TRBV18 and TRBJ2-3; 9 bases line up with TRBD2. The CDR3 totals 15 residues. CDR1 is KGHSH, CDR2 LQKENI, per germline. With 1 base clipped from V and 1 base from J, the junction kept 0 bases outside the gene matches. The CDR3 DNA reads TGTGCCAGCTCACCACGGACTAGCGGCACAGATACGCAGTATTTT. Protein product: CASSPRTSGTDTQYF.

This chain connects TRBV25-1 to TRBJ1-5; maybe TRBD1 (6 bases). This CDR3 region has 14 residues. V lost 2 bases and J 6 bases, leaving 11 bases between the germline ends. The germline gives CDR1 MGHDK, CDR2 SYGVNS. As DNA, the CDR3 is TGTGCCAGCAGTGAACCCGGGGGCAGTCAGCCCCAGCATTTT. Protein sequence: CASSEPGGSQPQHF. The full variable domain, rest sourced from reference TRBV25-1 and TRBJ1-5, is EADIYQTPRYLVIGTGKKITLECSQTMGHDKMYWYQQDPGMELHLIHYSYGVNSTEKGDLSSESTVSRIRTEHFPLTLESARPSHTSQYLCASSEPGGSQPQHFGDGTRLSIL.

The gene calls are TRBV9 and TRBJ2-2, with 7 positions matching TRBD2. V lost 0 bases and J lost 6; bases outside the gene matches: 5. Germline loops: CDR1 SGDLS, CDR2 YYNGEE. CDR3 length: 15 residues. CDR3 protein: CASSVEVGRPGELFF. DNA for the CDR3: TGTGCCAGCAGCGTAGAAGTCGGGAGGCCCGGGGAGCTGTTTTTT.

The chain has TRBV7-8 and TRBJ2-1; D is perhaps TRBD1 (6 bases). V lost 8 bases and J lost 2, with 10 bases in between. Per germline, CDR1 SGHVS and CDR2 FQNEAQ. The CDR3 runs 13 residues. For the CDR3, the DNA is TGTGCCAGCCAAGGGGGTACCTACAATGAGCAGTTCTTC. It specifies CASQGGTYNEQFF. The full variable domain, in which reference TRBV7-8 and TRBJ2-1 provide the parts outside the CDR3, is GAGVSQSPRYKVAKRGQDVALRCDPISGHVSLFWYQQALGQGPEFLTYFQNEAQLDKSGLPSDRFFAERPEGSVSTLKIQRTQQEDSAVYLCASQGGTYNEQFFGPGTRLTVL.

The chain employs TRBV7-2 and TRBJ2-5, with unresolved D. The ends were cut back, 4 bases at V and 5 bases at J, with 11 bases in the middle. Germline V gives CDR1 SGHTA, CDR2 FQGNSA. The CDR3 sequence is 13 residues long. In DNA, the CDR3 is TGTGCCAGCAGCTCTAGAATTCGGGAGACCCAGTACTTC. This codes for CASSSRIRETQYF. Filled out from reference TRBV7-2 and TRBJ2-5, the complete variable domain reads GAGVSQSPSNKVTEKGKDVELRCDPISGHTALYWYRQSLGQGLEFLIYFQGNSAPDKSGLPSDRFSAERTGGSVSTLTIQRTQQEDSAVYLCASSSRIRETQYFGPGTRLLVL.